This is a list of T cell receptor beta chains from one sample in a study of CD8 T cells in Susac syndrome. TCRdb itself ran the immunoSEQ multiplex PCR reads through MiXCR, one entry per CDR3 protein. Here the sample spans 150,000 or so distinct CDR3 sequences, approximately 95% being singletons. Sequenced: CD4+ T cells from PBMCs. The receptors here all came from a human donor with Susac syndrome. The CDR3 runs from the conserved cysteine through the conserved F or W. The D gene is left open where the match is weak. Where a row states a size, it is once, few, many or the class of an expanded clone; other rows omit it.

D gene	V gene	J gene	clone size	CDR3 protein	CDR3 DNA
NA	TRBV6-2/TRBV6-3	TRBJ1-2	once	CASSYSRMSHGYTF	TGTGCCAGCAGTTACTCCCGGATGTCCCATGGCTACACCTTC
TRBD2	TRBV7-2	TRBJ2-3	NA	CASRRAGEWTDTQYF	TGTGCCAGCCGACGAGCGGGAGAATGGACAGATACGCAGTATTTT
NA	TRBV15	TRBJ2-5	NA	CATSRDPTRRGLTETQYF	TGTGCCACCAGCAGAGATCCTACTCGCCGGGGTTTGACGGAGACCCAGTACTTC
NA	TRBV9	TRBJ1-3	NA	CASSEGGTNTIYF	TGTGCCAGCAGCGAGGGGGGGACGAACACCATATATTTT
NA	TRBV29-1	TRBJ2-5	NA	CSVGGAGIQETQYF	TGCAGCGTGGGCGGTGCGGGGATCCAAGAGACCCAGTACTTC
TRBD1	TRBV18	TRBJ2-4	NA	CASSPRARDRGPKEGIQYF	TGTGCCAGCTCACCACGGGCCCGGGACAGGGGGCCCAAAGAGGGCATTCAGTACTTC
NA	TRBV12-3/TRBV12-4	TRBJ2-2	NA	CASSLVSGYTGELFF	TGTGCCAGCAGTTTAGTATCTGGGTACACCGGGGAGCTGTTTTTT
NA	TRBV7-2	TRBJ2-7	once	CASSSQTYEQYF	TGTGCCAGCAGCTCACAGACCTACGAGCAGTACTTC
NA	TRBV4-2	TRBJ2-5	NA	CASSADDVGTPSGTQYF	TGTGCCAGCAGCGCAGACGATGTCGGGACGCCCTCAGGGACCCAGTACTTC
NA	TRBV12-3/TRBV12-4	TRBJ2-1	once	CASSLLGIGNEQFF	TGTGCCAGCAGTTTACTGGGGATCGGCAATGAGCAGTTCTTC
TRBD1	TRBV15	TRBJ2-3	NA	CATSREGTVSTTQYF	TGTGCCACCAGCAGAGAGGGGACAGTATCAACTACGCAGTATTTT
NA	TRBV20-1	TRBJ2-5	few	CSASRAQETQYF	TGCAGTGCTAGTAGGGCCCAAGAGACCCAGTACTTC
NA	TRBV3-1	TRBJ1-1	NA	CASSQDIGRSEKLF	TGTGCCAGCAGCCAAGATATCGGGAGATCGGAGAAGCTCTTT
NA	TRBV5-1	TRBJ2-1	once	CASSLDSVGDEQFF	TGCGCCAGCAGCTTGGACTCCGTCGGCGATGAGCAGTTCTTC
TRBD1	TRBV20-1	TRBJ1-5	NA	CSARVMGQGYNQPQHF	TGCAGTGCTAGAGTAATGGGACAGGGCTACAATCAGCCCCAGCATTTT
TRBD2	TRBV20-1	TRBJ2-4	once	CSARLAGGISKNIQYF	TGCAGTGCTAGGCTAGCGGGAGGCATATCCAAAAACATTCAGTACTTC
NA	TRBV30	TRBJ2-1	NA	CAWSVDTEQFF	TGTGCCTGGAGTGTGGACACAGAGCAGTTCTTC
NA	TRBV20-1	TRBJ2-5	NA	CSASKGSRETQYF	TGCAGTGCTAGTAAGGGGTCGAGAGAGACCCAGTACTTC
TRBD1	TRBV30	TRBJ1-4	NA	CACAGTGVEKLFF	TGTGCCTGTGCCGGGACAGGGGTAGAAAAACTGTTTTTT
TRBD2	TRBV28	TRBJ2-5	few	CASSFPGGQETQYF	TGTGCCAGCAGTTTTCCGGGGGGGCAAGAGACCCAGTACTTC
NA	TRBV7-9	TRBJ1-2	NA	CASIPVNYGYTF	TGTGCCAGCATTCCCGTTAACTATGGCTACACCTTC
NA	TRBV20-1	TRBJ1-5	NA	CSARNRISNQPQHF	TGCAGTGCTAGGAACCGGATTAGCAATCAGCCCCAGCATTTT
NA	TRBV12-3/TRBV12-4	TRBJ2-3	NA	CASTSVVDTQYF	TGTGCCAGCACTAGCGTGGTCGATACGCAGTATTTT
NA	TRBV20-1	TRBJ2-7	NA	CSAGSYEQYF	TGCAGTGCTGGGTCCTACGAGCAGTACTTC
NA	TRBV10-3	TRBJ1-2	NA	CATSESTTGIGYTF	TGTGCCACCAGTGAGTCTACCACCGGTATTGGCTACACCTTC
NA	TRBV5-4	TRBJ2-7	once	CASSLDTSYEQYF	TGTGCCAGCAGCTTGGACACCTCTTACGAGCAGTACTTC
NA	TRBV3-1	TRBJ1-1	NA	CASSPRDHTEAFF	TGTGCCAGCAGCCCCCGGGACCACACTGAAGCTTTCTTT
NA	TRBV7-2	TRBJ2-2	NA	CASSPPMFTGELFF	TGTGCCAGCAGCCCCCCGATGTTCACCGGGGAGCTGTTTTTT
NA	TRBV7-7	TRBJ2-1	once	CASSHGHPNNEQFF	TGTGCTAGCAGCCATGGACACCCTAACAATGAGCAGTTCTTC
NA	TRBV30	TRBJ2-3	NA	CAWSLVTDTQYF	TGTGCCTGGAGTTTAGTCACAGATACGCAGTATTTT
TRBD1	TRBV20-1	TRBJ1-2	once	CSASLQGNNGYTF	TGCAGTGCTAGCTTACAGGGGAACAATGGCTACACCTTC
TRBD1	TRBV30	TRBJ2-1	NA	CAWSRQGARGEQFF	TGTGCCTGGAGTCGACAGGGGGCAAGGGGTGAGCAGTTCTTC
NA	TRBV18	TRBJ2-1	NA	CASSPLEWNNEQFF	TGTGCCAGCTCACCACTAGAGTGGAACAATGAGCAGTTCTTC
TRBD1	TRBV15	TRBJ2-2	NA	CATRQSGQGTNTGELFF	TGTGCCACCCGTCAATCGGGACAGGGAACGAACACCGGGGAGCTGTTTTTT
TRBD1	TRBV27	TRBJ1-1	NA	CASRPGTGRTEAFF	TGTGCCAGCAGACCAGGGACAGGGAGAACTGAAGCTTTCTTT
NA	TRBV14	TRBJ2-1	NA	CASSQGRFGQISYNEQFF	TGTGCCAGCAGCCAAGGAAGATTTGGACAGATCTCCTACAATGAGCAGTTCTTC
TRBD2	TRBV20-1	TRBJ2-7	NA	CSVPGGGSYEQYF	TGCAGCGTTCCGGGGGGTGGGTCCTACGAGCAGTACTTC
NA	TRBV20-1	TRBJ2-5	NA	CSARGRETQYF	TGCAGTGCTAGAGGTCGAGAGACCCAGTACTTC
TRBD1	TRBV20-1	TRBJ1-2	NA	CSARQGGGYTF	TGCAGTGCTCGACAGGGCGGCGGCTACACCTTC
NA	TRBV20-1	TRBJ2-5	NA	CSASTVRETQYF	TGCAGTGCTAGCACGGTCAGGGAGACCCAGTACTTC
NA	TRBV20-1	TRBJ2-7	NA	CSAKRDTYEQYF	TGCAGTGCAAAGAGGGACACCTACGAGCAGTACTTC
TRBD1	TRBV5-4	TRBJ1-2	NA	CATEATGGSRGYTF	TGTGCCACTGAGGCGACAGGGGGAAGTCGTGGCTACACCTTC
TRBD1	TRBV20-1	TRBJ1-2	NA	CSASGQGRFGYTF	TGCAGTGCTAGTGGACAGGGGCGATTTGGCTACACCTTC
NA	TRBV5-4	TRBJ2-3	NA	CASSLTQISSTDTQYF	TGTGCCAGCAGCTTGACTCAGATTTCTAGCACAGATACGCAGTATTTT
NA	TRBV24-1	TRBJ2-5	NA	CATSDSGMETQYF	TGTGCCACCAGTGATTCGGGGATGGAGACCCAGTACTTC
TRBD1	TRBV7-2	TRBJ1-3	NA	CASSARQGSGNTIYF	TGTGCCAGCAGCGCGAGACAGGGCTCTGGAAACACCATATATTTT
NA	TRBV27	TRBJ1-5	NA	CASNLSGRSNQPQHF	TGTGCCAGCAACCTCTCAGGGCGGAGCAATCAGCCCCAGCATTTT
TRBD1	TRBV7-3	TRBJ2-1	NA	CASSSATGVRYNEQFF	TGTGCCAGCAGCTCTGCGACAGGGGTCCGGTACAATGAGCAGTTCTTC
NA	TRBV5-4	TRBJ2-2	once	CASSFPGEFFNTGELFF	TGTGCCAGCAGCTTCCCCGGGGAATTTTTCAACACCGGGGAGCTGTTTTTT
NA	TRBV30	TRBJ2-1	NA	CAWSISGLPYNEQFF	TGTGCCTGGAGTATTTCAGGGCTCCCCTACAATGAGCAGTTCTTC
NA	TRBV6-6	TRBJ2-5	NA	CASSYTQETQYF	TGTGCCAGCAGTTACACCCAAGAGACCCAGTACTTC
NA	TRBV7-9	TRBJ1-1	NA	CASSSQGSRITEAFF	TGTGCCAGCAGCTCACAGGGTAGTAGGATCACTGAAGCTTTCTTT
NA	TRBV18	TRBJ2-2	NA	CASSSSTNTGELFF	TGTGCCAGCTCATCTTCGACGAACACCGGGGAGCTGTTTTTT
NA	TRBV29-1	TRBJ1-2	NA	CSVEGGDYGYTF	TGCAGCGTCGAAGGGGGGGACTATGGCTACACCTTC
NA	TRBV7-2	TRBJ2-5	NA	CASSPMGGQETQYF	TGTGCCAGCAGCCCCATGGGGGGCCAAGAGACCCAGTACTTC
NA	TRBV18	TRBJ1-1	NA	CASSPGPTEAFF	TGTGCCAGCTCACCGGGTCCAACTGAAGCTTTCTTT
NA	TRBV12-3/TRBV12-4	TRBJ2-5	NA	CASSPNPRLGDQYF	TGTGCCAGCAGTCCCAACCCTAGGTTGGGGGACCAGTACTTC
NA	TRBV28	TRBJ2-2	NA	CASREWSTGELFF	TGTGCCAGCAGAGAGTGGAGTACCGGGGAGCTGTTTTTT